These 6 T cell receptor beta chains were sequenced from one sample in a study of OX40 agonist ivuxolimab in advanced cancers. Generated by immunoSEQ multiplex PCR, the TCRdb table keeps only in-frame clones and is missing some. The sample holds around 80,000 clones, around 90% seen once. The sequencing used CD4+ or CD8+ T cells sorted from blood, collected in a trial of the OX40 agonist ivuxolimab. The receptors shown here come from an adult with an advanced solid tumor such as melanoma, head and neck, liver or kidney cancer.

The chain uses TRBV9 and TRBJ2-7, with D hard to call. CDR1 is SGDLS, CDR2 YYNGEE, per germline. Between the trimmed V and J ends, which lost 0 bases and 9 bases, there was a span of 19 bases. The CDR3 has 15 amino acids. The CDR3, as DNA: TGTGCCAGCAGCGTAGACTCGAGGAGACCTCTCGGGCAGTACTTC. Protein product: CASSVDSRRPLGQYF.

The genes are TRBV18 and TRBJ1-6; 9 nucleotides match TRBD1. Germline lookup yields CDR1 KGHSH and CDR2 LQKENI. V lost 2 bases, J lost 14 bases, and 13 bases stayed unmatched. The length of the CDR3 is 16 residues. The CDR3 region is CASSPTFSGQGVALHF. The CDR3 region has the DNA TGTGCCAGCTCACCAACGTTTTCGGGACAGGGTGTGGCCCTCCACTTT.

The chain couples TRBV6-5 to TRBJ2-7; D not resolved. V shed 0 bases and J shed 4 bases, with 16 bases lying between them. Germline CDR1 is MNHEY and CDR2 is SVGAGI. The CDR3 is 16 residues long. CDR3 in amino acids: CASSYSTPGTHYEQYF. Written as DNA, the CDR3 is TGTGCCAGCAGTTACTCGACCCCGGGTACTCATTACGAGCAGTACTTC.

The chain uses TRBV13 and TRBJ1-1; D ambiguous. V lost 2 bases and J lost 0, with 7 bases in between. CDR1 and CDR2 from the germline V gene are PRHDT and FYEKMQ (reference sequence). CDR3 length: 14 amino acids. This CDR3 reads CASSLNTLNTEAFF. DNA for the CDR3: TGTGCCAGCAGCTTAAATACCTTGAACACTGAAGCTTTCTTT.

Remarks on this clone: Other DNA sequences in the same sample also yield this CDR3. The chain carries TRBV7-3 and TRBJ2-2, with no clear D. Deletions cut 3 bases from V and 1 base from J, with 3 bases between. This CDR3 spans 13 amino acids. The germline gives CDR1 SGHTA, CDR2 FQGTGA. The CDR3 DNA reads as TGTGCCAGCAGCTTGGGGAACACCGGGGAGCTGTTTTTT. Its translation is CASSLGNTGELFF.

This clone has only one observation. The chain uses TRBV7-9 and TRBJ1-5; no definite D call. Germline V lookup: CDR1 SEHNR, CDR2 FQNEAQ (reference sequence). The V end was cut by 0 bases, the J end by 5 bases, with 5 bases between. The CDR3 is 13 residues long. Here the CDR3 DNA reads TGTGCCAGCAGCTTAGCCGGGGATCAGCCCCAGCATTTT. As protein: CASSLAGDQPQHF.